Reported below is one T cell receptor (beta chain). Original methodology: The assay estimated nucleated cells by amplifying reference gene primers. This table comes from immunoSEQ multiplex PCR, and its TCRdb copy is limited to in-frame clones, with some not included. V, J and clone size were drawn from that table, and D and trimming were deduced from the DNA. The sample carries around 220,000 clones, about four fifths recorded once. This sample is part of a study of blood T cell repertoires in COVID-19. In the study overall: Donors in the United States, Italy and Spain gave samples during acute or convalescent COVID-19. Sources were T cells, B-cell-depleted T cells, or PBMCs; the material itself was cDNA or gDNA.

With 2 bases removed from V and 1 base from J, the gap between germline ends came to 14 bases. CDR3 length: 16 residues. Per the germline V gene, CDR1 is GTSNPN and CDR2 is SVGIG (reference sequence). This sequence joins TRBV30 and TRBJ2-2, with D possibly TRBD1 on 6 matching bases. What was sequenced was peripheral blood. The receptor comes from a woman over 75 with acute or convalescent COVID-19. CDR3 coding DNA: TGTGCCTGGAGTCGTCTAAGGGGGAGGAACACCGGGGAGCTGTTTTTT. Its translation: CAWSRLRGRNTGELFF.